The next 9 T cell receptor beta chains were all read from a single sample in a study of metastatic and nonmetastatic thyroid tumors (dated by TCRdb to 2019 to 2021). Before undergoing thyroid surgery, none of the patients had been given any kind of treatment. Library generation was performed with PCR. Data came from an Illumina HiSeq 4000. The raw public reads went through TCRdb reprocessing: fastp at Q25, MiXCR clone calling, in-frame beta chains kept. Here the sample has 25,000 to 35,000 clones; roughly 25% occur a single time. Over 8.5% of the sample is held by the ten biggest clonotypes. Specimen: blood. Source of these receptors: a female donor with papillary thyroid cancer or a benign thyroid nodule (not recorded which). Some clones in this sample may be carry-over from other donors' samples.

This clone was seen repeatedly, ten times or more. This could be a read error, since a much larger clone is one nucleotide away. The chain uses TRBV13 and TRBJ2-7; 11 bases line up with TRBD2. Germline CDR1 PRHDT, CDR2 FYEKMQ (reference sequence). The CDR3 has 15 residues. The CDR3 loop reads CASSFGTSGSYGQYF. In DNA form, the CDR3 reads TGTGCCAGCAGCTTTGGGACTAGCGGTTCCTACGGGCAGTACTTC. The full variable domain, in which reference TRBV13 and TRBJ2-7 provide the parts outside the CDR3, is AAGVIQSPRHLIKEKRETATLKCYPIPRHDTVYWYQQGPGQDPQFLISFYEKMQSDKGSIPDRFSAQQFSDYHSELNMSSLELGDSALYFCASSFGTSGSYGQYFGPGTRLTVT.

This clone has ten or more counts. The J gene is TRBJ2-7, the V gene TRBV7-8, with 8 positions matching TRBD1. From germline, CDR1 is SGHVS and CDR2 FQNEAQ. With 5 bases clipped from V and 3 bases from J, the junction kept 6 bases outside the gene matches. The CDR3 has 14 residues. In DNA, the CDR3 is TGTGCCAGCAGCCCCGGACAGGGTCACTACGAGCAGTACTTC. Translating it yields CASSPGQGHYEQYF.

On this clone: A junction end diverges from the germline sequence, so it may reflect a read error. The chain joins TRBV5-5 to TRBJ1-6, with D unresolved. The CDR3 covers 12 residues. From germline, CDR1 is SGHKS and CDR2 YYEKEE (reference sequence). For the CDR3, the DNA is TGTGCCATCAGCTTTCCAATTTCACCCCTCCACTTT. It encodes CAISFPISPLHF. Combining the CDR3 with reference TRBV5-5 and TRBJ1-6 gives the whole variable domain DAGVTQSPTHLIKTRGQQVTLRCSPISGHKSVSWYQQVLGQGPQFIFQYYEKEERGRGNFPDRFSARQFPNYSSELNVNALLLGDSALYLCAISFPISPLHFGNGTRLTVT.

J is TRBJ2-7 and V is TRBV18, with D uncertain. Between the trimmed V and J ends, which lost 0 bases and 2 bases, there was a span of 5 bases. The germline CDR1 and CDR2 sequences are KGHSH and LQKENI. The CDR3 sequence is 13 residues long. CDR3 coding DNA: TGTGCCAGCTCACCACCGTCAGCCTACGAGCAGTACTTC. Amino acids: CASSPPSAYEQYF.

Judged by abundance, this clone is medium-sized. The CDR3 DNA sequence: TGTGCCAGCAGTTCTCAGAGCTCCTACAATGAGCAGTTCTTC. Translation gives CASSSQSSYNEQFF. This chain joins TRBV12-3 or TRBV12-4 and TRBJ2-1, with no clear D. The V gene lost 4 bases and the J gene lost 0 bases, with 7 bases spanning the gap. CDR3 size: 14 residues.

This clone was picked up many times. The rearrangement joins TRBV5-1 to TRBJ2-7, with a weak D call TRBD2 (6 bases). This CDR3 comprises 14 residues. V lost 4 bases to trimming and J lost 0 bases, with 11 bases between them. The V gene's germline CDR1 is SGHRS and CDR2 YFSETQ. The CDR3 nucleotides are TGCGCCAGCAGCATTAGCGGAAGCTCCTACGAGCAGTACTTC. Amino acids: CASSISGSSYEQYF.

This clone has ten or more counts. The chain couples TRBV7-2 to TRBJ1-2; D is possibly TRBD1 (6 bases). Germline-derived CDR1 and CDR2 are SGHTA and FQGNSA. V shed 1 base and J shed 2 bases, with 11 bases lying between them. The CDR3 is 15 amino acids. CDR3 loop: CASSLVSGGNYGYTF. Written as DNA, the CDR3 is TGTGCCAGCAGCTTAGTGTCGGGGGGCAACTATGGCTACACCTTC.

This clone was recorded a few times. This chain joins TRBV27 and TRBJ2-7, with 9 nucleotides matching TRBD2. This CDR3 has 15 residues. Trimming took 2 bases from V and 7 from J; bases not matched to a gene: 9. Per germline, CDR1 MNHEY and CDR2 SMNVEV (reference sequence). The CDR3 bases are TGTGCCAGCAGTTTAAAAGAGCGGGAGGTGAAGGAGCAGTACTTC. Translated, it gives CASSLKEREVKEQYF.

This clone is medium-sized. The rearrangement links TRBV6-2 or TRBV6-3 to TRBJ2-7; D ambiguous. The V end lost 0 bases, the J end lost 5 bases, and 8 bases lay between the germline ends. Germline V lookup: CDR1 MNHEY, CDR2 SVGEGT. CDR3 length equals 13 residues. DNA of the CDR3: TGTGCCAGCAGTTACTCTGCGCGCGACGAGCAGTACTTC. Translated, it gives CASSYSARDEQYF.